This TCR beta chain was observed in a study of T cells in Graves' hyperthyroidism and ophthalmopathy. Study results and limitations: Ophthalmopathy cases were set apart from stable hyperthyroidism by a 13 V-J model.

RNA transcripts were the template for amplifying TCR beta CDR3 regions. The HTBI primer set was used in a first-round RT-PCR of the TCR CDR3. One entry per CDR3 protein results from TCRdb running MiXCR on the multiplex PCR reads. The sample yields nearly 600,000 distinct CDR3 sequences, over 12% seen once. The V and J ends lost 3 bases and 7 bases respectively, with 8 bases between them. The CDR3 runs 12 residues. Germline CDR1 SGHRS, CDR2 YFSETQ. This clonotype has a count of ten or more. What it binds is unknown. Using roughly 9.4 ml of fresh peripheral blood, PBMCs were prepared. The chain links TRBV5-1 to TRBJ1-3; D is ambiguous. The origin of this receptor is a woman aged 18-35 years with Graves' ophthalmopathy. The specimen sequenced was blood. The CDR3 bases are TGCGCCAGCAGCTCCGGCCCGAACACCATATATTTT. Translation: CASSSGPNTIYF.